A single sample is the source of the 7 T cell receptor beta chains below, sequenced in a study of T cells in Graves' hyperthyroidism and ophthalmopathy. Template material for amplifying TCR beta CDR3 regions consisted of RNA transcripts. With the HTBI primer set, the TCR CDR3 went through a first round of RT-PCR. TCRdb called the multiplex PCR reads again in MiXCR, with one record for every CDR3 protein. This table holds around 380,000 distinct CDR3 sequences, about 14% found once. The specimen sequenced was blood. These receptor sequences come from a man aged 30-40 years with Graves' hyperthyroidism that later progressed to Graves' ophthalmopathy.

This clonotype occurred many times. V gene TRBV12-3 or TRBV12-4 combines with J gene TRBJ2-3, with D unresolved. Trimming pared 6 bases from V and 10 bases from J, leaving 14 bases between. CDR3 length: 12 amino acids. CDR3 sequence (DNA): TGTGCCAGCAGCCCCCGAGATCTTGCGCAGTATTTT. Translation: CASSPRDLAQYF.

V usage is TRBV24-1 and J usage is TRBJ2-2; D tentatively reads TRBD1 or TRBD2 (6 bases each). The V end was cut by 4 bases, the J end by 3 bases, with 14 bases between. The germline V gene has CDR1 KGHDR and CDR2 SFDVKD. The CDR3 is 16 residues long. The CDR3 bases are TGTGCCACCAGTGACCCGACAGGAGGGGACACCGGGGAGCTGTTTTTT. Amino acid sequence: CATSDPTGGDTGELFF.

This clonotype was seen more than once but under ten times. The J gene is TRBJ2-3, the V gene TRBV4-1; D gene ambiguous. The CDR3 spans 15 residues. V was shortened by 0 bases and J by 1 base, with 8 bases between the two germline ends. The germline gives CDR1 MGHRA, CDR2 YSYEKL. The DNA of the CDR3 is TGCGCCAGCAGCCAAGATGTGGCGGGCACAGATACGCAGTATTTT. Its protein product is CASSQDVAGTDTQYF.

This chain uses TRBV28 with TRBJ2-7; 8 bases map to TRBD1. With V trimmed by 5 bases and J by 5 bases, 5 bases remained unmatched. The CDR3 covers 13 residues. The germline V gene has CDR1 MDHEN and CDR2 SYDVKM. The CDR3 spells CASSNRGSNEQYF. The CDR3 region has the DNA TGTGCCAGCAGTAACAGGGGGTCGAACGAGCAGTACTTC.

This chain uses TRBV10-3 with TRBJ1-6; D unresolved. Between the trimmed V and J ends, which lost 3 bases and 7 bases, there was a span of 10 bases. There are 14 residues in the CDR3. Germline V gene lookup returns CDR1 ENHRY and CDR2 SYGVKD. The DNA of the CDR3 is TGTGCCATCAGTGAACGGGGTGAGAATTCACCCCTCCACTTT. Protein product: CAISERGENSPLHF.

The chain combines TRBV7-8 with TRBJ2-7; D uncertain. The CDR3 runs 11 residues. Germline loops: CDR1 SGHVS, CDR2 FQNEAQ. Trimming took off 7 bases at V and 9 bases at J, with 13 bases between the two ends. CDR3 bases: TGTGCCAGCAACCTTCGGTACTTGCAGTACTTC. Protein: CASNLRYLQYF.

This clonotype was detected many times. This sequence joins TRBV2 and TRBJ1-5; the D gene is possibly TRBD1 (5 bases). V was shortened by 1 base and J by 0 bases, with 7 bases between the two germline ends. This CDR3 has 15 residues. CDR1 is SNHLY and CDR2 is FYNNEI in the germline V gene. CDR3 loop: CASSEGTNSNQPQHF. The CDR3 bases are TGTGCCAGCAGTGAAGGGACAAATAGCAATCAGCCCCAGCATTTT.